Following are 32 T cell receptor beta chains from one sample sequenced in a study of blood T cell repertoires in COVID-19 (dated by TCRdb to between 2020 and 2021). Receptor amplification or capture employed the immunoSEQ multiplex PCR assay. TCRdb limited this immuneACCESS table to in-frame rearrangements with V and J called. A share of clones is missing; checked studies link under half to unresolved V genes, and the rest is unexplained. For this sample the table gives tens of thousands of clones, of which around 80% were detected only once. Of the sample, over 9% falls within the top ten clones. The specimen was peripheral blood. The receptors stem from a human donor in a cohort sampled during active COVID-19.

V usage is TRBV6-2 or TRBV6-3 and J usage is TRBJ2-7, with D possibly being TRBD2 (6 bases). The length of the CDR3 is 16 residues. Germline loops: CDR1 MNHEY, CDR2 SVGEGT. The germline V and J ends were trimmed by 0 bases and 2 bases, with 14 bases remaining between them. CDR3 coding DNA: TGTGCCAGCAGTTACTCGATAAGCGGGTCCCCCTACGAGCAGTACTTC. Its protein product is CASSYSISGSPYEQYF.

V is TRBV5-4 and J is TRBJ1-2, with D perhaps matching TRBD1 (5 bases). With 3 bases removed from V and 14 bases from J, the gap between germline ends came to 20 bases. The CDR3 is 13 residues long. Per germline, CDR1 SGHNT and CDR2 YYREEE (reference sequence). CDR3 sequence reads: CASSSAGGIWSTF. The CDR3 coding sequence is TGTGCCAGCAGCTCAGCCGGGGGGATTTGGAGTACCTTC.

V and J are TRBV14 and TRBJ1-5; D possibly corresponds to TRBD1 (6 bases). Germline CDR1 reads SGHDN; CDR2 reads FVKESK. This CDR3 region has 17 residues. V gave up 8 bases and J gave up 1 base, with 21 bases separating them. CDR3 in amino acids: CASPTPELQGSNQPQHF. The DNA of the CDR3 is TGTGCCAGCCCAACGCCCGAGCTACAGGGCAGCAATCAGCCCCAGCATTTT.

The chain recombines TRBV4-3 with TRBJ2-7; 7 nucleotides match TRBD2. Germline assignment: CDR1 LGHNA and CDR2 YSLEER. The CDR3 has 15 amino acids. V lost 4 bases and J lost 3; bases outside the gene matches: 9. CDR3 coding DNA: TGCGCCAGCAGCCCCGAACGACTAGCCAACTACGAGCAGTACTTC. It specifies CASSPERLANYEQYF.

Only one count was recorded for this clone. J is TRBJ2-5 and V is TRBV28, with 8 bases aligning to TRBD2. This CDR3 spans 16 amino acids. From germline, CDR1 is MDHEN and CDR2 SYDVKM. Trimming at V came to 5 bases and at J to 5 bases, leaving 13 bases not matched to a gene. The CDR3 region has the DNA TGTGCCAGCAGTACACTCGTAGCGGGACCGGATGAGACCCAGTACTTC. This gives the protein CASSTLVAGPDETQYF. The whole variable domain, remainder taken from reference TRBV28 and TRBJ2-5, is DVKVTQSSRYLVKRTGEKVFLECVQDMDHENMFWYRQDPGLGLRLIYFSYDVKMKEKGDIPEGYSVSREKKERFSLILESASTNQTSMYLCASSTLVAGPDETQYFGPGTRLLVL.

The chain is built from TRBV28 and TRBJ2-7; 10 nucleotides match TRBD2. Germline values: CDR1 MDHEN, CDR2 SYDVKM. The CDR3 covers 14 residues. Germline trimming cut 5 bases from V and 4 bases from J; bases unmatched to any gene: 5. The CDR3 spells CASSILAGKYEQYF. CDR3 DNA sequence: TGTGCCAGCAGTATACTAGCGGGAAAGTACGAGCAGTACTTC.

The chain employs TRBV9 and TRBJ1-2; 10 bases are shared with TRBD1. Trimming removed 0 bases from V and 7 bases from J; junction bases left unmatched: 6. Germline V CDR1 and CDR2: SGDLS, YYNGEE. The CDR3 has 15 residues. The CDR3, as DNA: TGTGCCAGCAGCGTAGATCCGACAGGGGGCGGTGGCTACACCTTC. The encoded protein is CASSVDPTGGGGYTF. Filled out from reference TRBV9 and TRBJ1-2, the complete variable domain reads DSGVTQTPKHLITATGQRVTLRCSPRSGDLSVYWYQQSLDQGLQFLIQYYNGEERAKGNILERFSAQQFPDLHSELNLSSLELGDSALYFCASSVDPTGGGGYTFGSGTRLTVV.

V gene TRBV27 combines with J gene TRBJ2-2; D uncertain. This CDR3 region has 14 residues. CDR1 is MNHEY, CDR2 SMNVEV, per germline (reference sequence). Deletions cut 5 bases from V and 6 bases from J, with 13 bases between. Written as DNA, the CDR3 is TGTGCCAGCAGTATCCACGGGTCATCCGGGGAGCTGTTTTTT. Translating gives CASSIHGSSGELFF.

The V call is TRBV4-2, the J call TRBJ1-4, with a possible D match to TRBD1 (6 bases). From germline, CDR1 is LGHNA and CDR2 YNFKEQ. Trimming removed 0 bases from V and 6 bases from J, with 17 bases in between. This CDR3 has 17 residues. CDR3 nucleotides: TGTGCCAGCAGCCAAGATCCAATCAGGGGCTTAGATGAAAAACTGTTTTTT. It codes for CASSQDPIRGLDEKLFF.

V and J are TRBV28 and TRBJ1-1, with TRBD1 matching 8 bases. The CDR3 runs to 17 residues. V dropped 4 bases and J dropped 4; count of bases not matched to a gene: 14. CDR1 MDHEN and CDR2 SYDVKM come from the germline V gene. The CDR3 region has the DNA TGTGCCAGCAGTTCACCACGGACAGGGACCGGTGCCACTGAAGCTTTCTTT. This gives the protein CASSSPRTGTGATEAFF. The whole variable domain, remainder taken from reference TRBV28 and TRBJ1-1, is DVKVTQSSRYLVKRTGEKVFLECVQDMDHENMFWYRQDPGLGLRLIYFSYDVKMKEKGDIPEGYSVSREKKERFSLILESASTNQTSMYLCASSSPRTGTGATEAFFGQGTRLTVV.

This clone occurred once. The V gene is TRBV5-6, the J gene TRBJ2-7, with unresolved D. This CDR3 comprises 14 residues. CDR1 is SGHDT and CDR2 is YYEEEE in the germline V gene. The germline V and J ends were trimmed by 4 bases and 0 bases, with 11 bases remaining between them. The CDR3, as DNA: TGTGCCAGCAGCCCGGGTCCCAGCTCCTACGAGCAGTACTTC. It is translated as CASSPGPSSYEQYF.

This CDR3 is CASSYIWLAGDEQFF. The CDR3 nucleotides are TGTGCCAGCAGTTATATTTGGCTAGCGGGCGATGAGCAGTTCTTC. The rearrangement uses TRBV6-5 and TRBJ2-1; 8 bases line up with TRBD2. Trimming cost V 3 bases and J 8 bases; bases outside gene matches: 9. The germline CDR1 and CDR2 sequences are MNHEY and SVGAGI. The CDR3 is made up of 15 amino acids.

The chain recombines TRBV6-5 with TRBJ2-7; maybe TRBD1 (6 bases). Germline lookup yields CDR1 MNHEY and CDR2 SVGAGI. The CDR3 spans 14 residues. The ends were cut back, 6 bases at V and 0 bases at J, with 12 bases in the middle. CDR3 in DNA: TGTGCCAGCAGCTGGGACACGACCTCCTACGAGCAGTACTTC. Translated: CASSWDTTSYEQYF.

The chain uses TRBV5-4 and TRBJ1-2, with D possibly being TRBD1 (5 bases). V lost 4 bases and J 4 bases, leaving 17 bases between the germline ends. The CDR3 is made up of 15 amino acids. Looked up from germline, CDR1 is SGHNT and CDR2 is YYREEE (reference sequence). The CDR3 nucleotides are TGTGCCAGCAGCCCCCCAGCAGGGACTACCTATGGCTACACCTTC. Translation: CASSPPAGTTYGYTF.

The chain links TRBV28 to TRBJ2-7, with a tentative D call TRBD1 (6 bases). Trimming removed 5 bases from V and 4 bases from J, with 21 bases in between. CDR3 length equals 16 residues. The germline V gene encodes CDR1 MDHEN and CDR2 SYDVKM. Here the CDR3 reads CASSTPLDRRDYEQYF. DNA of the CDR3: TGTGCCAGCAGTACGCCTCTGGACAGACGGGATTACGAGCAGTACTTC.

The chain joins TRBV25-1 to TRBJ1-1; possibly TRBD1 for D (5 bases). The CDR3 sequence is 18 residues long. Germline CDR1 and CDR2: MGHDK and SYGVNS. The germline V and J ends were trimmed by 10 bases and 1 base, with 28 bases remaining between them. Here the CDR3 DNA reads TGTGCCAACCTTGTCGCGGGGCACCGGAAAAAAGAGAACACTGAAGCTTTCTTT. This codes for CANLVAGHRKKENTEAFF.

The V call is TRBV11-2, the J call TRBJ2-2; no reliable D call. This CDR3 has 15 amino acids. Germline assignment: CDR1 SGHAT and CDR2 FQNNGV. Trimming removed 2 bases from V and 5 bases from J, with 12 bases in between. CDR3 region: CASSLFLARTGELFF. CDR3 DNA sequence: TGTGCCAGCAGCTTATTTTTAGCTAGGACCGGGGAGCTGTTTTTT.

The chain combines TRBV3-1 (or the pseudogene TRBV3-2) with TRBJ1-2; TRBD1 aligns across 7 bases. The CDR3 is made up of 14 amino acids. Germline CDR1 reads LGHDT; CDR2 reads YNNKEL (reference sequence). Losses at the gene ends were 0 bases for V and 8 bases for J; bases not matched to a gene: 6. CDR3 nucleotides: TGTGCCAGCAGCCAAGACAACAGGGGTTGGGGCTACACCTTC. Amino acids: CASSQDNRGWGYTF.

This chain connects TRBV5-1 to TRBJ1-2, with D possibly matching TRBD1 (5 bases). Germline V gene sequence: CDR1 SGHRS, CDR2 YFSETQ. The V and J ends lost 3 bases and 6 bases respectively, with 21 bases between them. The CDR3 totals 16 residues. Here the CDR3 reads CASSSGTATYFDGYTF. The CDR3 DNA sequence: TGCGCCAGCAGCTCCGGGACTGCGACTTACTTCGATGGCTACACCTTC.

V gene TRBV28 combines with J gene TRBJ2-7, with 11 positions matching TRBD2. The ends lost 6 bases at V and 8 bases at J; junction bases unmatched: 9. The CDR3 loop spans 14 amino acids. The germline V gene encodes CDR1 MDHEN and CDR2 SYDVKM. The CDR3 region has the DNA TGTGCCAGCAGGATTAGCGGGGGGGGCGAGCAGCAGTACTTC. Protein sequence: CASRISGGGEQQYF.

Written as DNA, the CDR3 is TGTGCCAGCAGCGCCCCGGACAGGAATCTCCCCGGGGAGCTGTTTTTT. Translated: CASSAPDRNLPGELFF. The genes are TRBV7-9 and TRBJ2-2, with 7 bases lining up with TRBD1. The CDR3 has 16 amino acids. J lost 6 bases, V lost 5 bases, and 12 bases had no gene match. The V gene's germline CDR1 is SEHNR and CDR2 FQNEAQ (reference sequence).

This chain connects TRBV2 to TRBJ2-1; 7 bases are shared with TRBD2. V lost 7 bases, J lost 10 bases, and 4 bases stayed unmatched. Germline loops: CDR1 SNHLY, CDR2 FYNNEI. The CDR3 totals 11 residues. The CDR3 nucleotides are TGTGCCAGCAAAAGGGGAGGGGAGCAGTTCTTC. It yields the protein CASKRGGEQFF.

The chain recombines TRBV13 with TRBJ2-1, with 10 bases that match TRBD2. CDR1 is PRHDT and CDR2 is FYEKMQ in the germline V gene (reference sequence). The J segment lost 6 bases and the V segment lost 5 bases, leaving 10 bases of the junction unmatched. CDR3 length: 16 amino acids. CDR3 nucleotide sequence: TGTGCCAGCAGCCACCCATCCGGGACTAGCGCCAATGAGCAGTTCTTC. This sequence encodes CASSHPSGTSANEQFF.

The CDR3 DNA reads TGTGCCATCAGTGGTCAGATGGAGACCCAGTACTTC. This gives the protein CAISGQMETQYF. The chain is built from TRBV10-3 and TRBJ2-5; D is ambiguous. The CDR3 consists of 12 residues. V lost 4 bases and J 5 bases, leaving 8 bases between the germline ends. Germline assignment: CDR1 ENHRY and CDR2 SYGVKD.

The CDR3 reads CASSHGFGDGYTF. In DNA form, the CDR3 reads TGTGCCAGCAGCCACGGGTTCGGGGATGGCTACACCTTC. The chain recombines TRBV3-1 (or the pseudogene TRBV3-2) with TRBJ1-2, with D uncertain. Germline CDR1 is LGHDT and CDR2 is YNNKEL (reference sequence). The CDR3 covers 13 residues. With 3 bases removed from V and 6 bases from J, the gap between germline ends came to 11 bases.

This chain joins TRBV6-2 or TRBV6-3 and TRBJ1-5; no firm D call. The CDR3 consists of 17 residues. CDR1 and CDR2 from the germline V gene are MNHEY and SVGEGT. V lost 3 bases to trimming and J lost 3 bases, with 18 bases between them. This CDR3 reads CASSYPLDASSNQPQHF. The CDR3 DNA reads TGTGCCAGCAGTTATCCCCTTGATGCGAGTTCCAATCAGCCCCAGCATTTT.

The chain combines TRBV7-8 with TRBJ2-1, with 9 bases lining up with TRBD1. The CDR3 extends over 17 amino acids. Germline CDR1 is SGHVS and CDR2 is FQNEAQ. Trimming at V came to 5 bases and at J to 7 bases, leaving 15 bases not matched to a gene. DNA for the CDR3: TGTGCCAGCAGCCCACGGGGTGGGGGACAGGGAGGGAATGAGCAGTTCTTC. Translated, it gives CASSPRGGGQGGNEQFF.

The chain combines TRBV6-6 with TRBJ1-5, with unresolved D. The V gene lost 5 bases and the J gene lost 7 bases, with 9 bases spanning the gap. The germline CDR1 and CDR2 sequences are MNHNY and SVGAGI (reference sequence). The CDR3 spans 12 residues. CDR3 DNA: TGTGCCAGCAGTCCCCGCGGACAGCCCCAGCATTTT. This gives the protein CASSPRGQPQHF.

The chain links TRBV5-1 to TRBJ1-1, with 8 bases matching TRBD1. V gave up 4 bases and J gave up 1 base; unmatched junction bases: 6. The CDR3 is 15 residues long. Germline CDR1 and CDR2: SGHRS and YFSETQ. For the CDR3, the DNA is TGCGCCAGCAGCCGAGATGGACAGGGGAACACTGAAGCTTTCTTT. Residues: CASSRDGQGNTEAFF.

This clone was seen a handful of times. This sequence joins TRBV19 and TRBJ2-6; TRBD2 matches 10 bases. Germline loops: CDR1 LNHDA, CDR2 SQIVND (reference sequence). The CDR3 covers 19 residues. J was trimmed by 0 bases and V by 4 bases; bases with no gene match: 9. DNA for the CDR3: TGTGCCAGTAGTACCCGTTTAGCGGGGGGCGCCTCTGGGGCCAACGTCCTGACTTTC. Its translation is CASSTRLAGGASGANVLTF.

V and J are TRBV7-9 and TRBJ2-1; 13 bases align to TRBD2. The CDR3 extends over 16 amino acids. The ends lost 0 bases at V and 9 bases at J; junction bases unmatched: 5. CDR1 and CDR2 from the germline V gene are SEHNR and FQNEAQ (reference sequence). CDR3 sequence: CASSLALAGGPGEQFF. The CDR3 nucleotides read TGTGCCAGCAGCTTAGCACTAGCGGGAGGGCCGGGTGAGCAGTTCTTC.

CDR3 bases: TGTGCCAGTAGTGTAGTAGGATTGAGGGCGGACACTGAAGCTTTCTTT. Its protein product is CASSVVGLRADTEAFF. The chain links TRBV19 to TRBJ1-1; the D is unclear. Germline V gene sequence: CDR1 LNHDA, CDR2 SQIVND (reference sequence). V was trimmed by 5 bases and J by 3 bases, leaving 19 bases between them. The CDR3 sequence is 16 residues long.